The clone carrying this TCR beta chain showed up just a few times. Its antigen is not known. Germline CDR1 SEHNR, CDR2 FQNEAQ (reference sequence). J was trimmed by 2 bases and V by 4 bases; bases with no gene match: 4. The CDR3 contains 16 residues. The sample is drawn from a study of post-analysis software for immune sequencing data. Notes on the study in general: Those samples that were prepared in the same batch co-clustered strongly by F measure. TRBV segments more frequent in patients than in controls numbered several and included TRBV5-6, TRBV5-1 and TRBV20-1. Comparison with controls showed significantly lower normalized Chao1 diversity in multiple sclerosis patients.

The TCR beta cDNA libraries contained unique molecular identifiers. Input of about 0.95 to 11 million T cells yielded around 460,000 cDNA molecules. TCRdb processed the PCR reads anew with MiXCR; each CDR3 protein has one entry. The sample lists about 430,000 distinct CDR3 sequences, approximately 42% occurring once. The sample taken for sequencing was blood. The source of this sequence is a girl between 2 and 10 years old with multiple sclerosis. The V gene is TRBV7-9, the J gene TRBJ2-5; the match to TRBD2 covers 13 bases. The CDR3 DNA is TGTGCCAGCAGCTCCGGGACTAGCGGGGAGCAAGAGACCCAGTACTTC. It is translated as CASSSGTSGEQETQYF.